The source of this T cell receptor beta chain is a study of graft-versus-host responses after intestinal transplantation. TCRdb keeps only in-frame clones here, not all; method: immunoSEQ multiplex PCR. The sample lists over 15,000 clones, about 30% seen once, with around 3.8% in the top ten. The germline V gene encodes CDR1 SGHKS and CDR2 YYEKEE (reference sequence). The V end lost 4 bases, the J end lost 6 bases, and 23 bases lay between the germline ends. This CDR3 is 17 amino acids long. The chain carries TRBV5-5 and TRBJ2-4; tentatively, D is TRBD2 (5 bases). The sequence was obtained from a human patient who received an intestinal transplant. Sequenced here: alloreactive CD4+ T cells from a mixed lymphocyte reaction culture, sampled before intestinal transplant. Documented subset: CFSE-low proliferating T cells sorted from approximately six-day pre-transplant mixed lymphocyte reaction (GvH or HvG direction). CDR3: CASSPVVYEAALNIQYF. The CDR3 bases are TGTGCCAGCAGCCCGGTGGTCTACGAAGCGGCCCTAAACATTCAGTACTTC. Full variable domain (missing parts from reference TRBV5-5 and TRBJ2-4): DAGVTQSPTHLIKTRGQQVTLRCSPISGHKSVSWYQQVLGQGPQFIFQYYEKEERGRGNFPDRFSARQFPNYSSELNVNALLLGDSALYLCASSPVVYEAALNIQYFGAGTRLSVL.